This T cell receptor (beta chain) was captured in a study of graft-versus-host responses after intestinal transplantation. The wider study: After anti-thymocyte globulin induction, recipients took tacrolimus and steroids for about 3 years. General study results and limits: GvH clones turned up in recipient marrow; some had shown up first in ileum or blood. High graft-versus-host to host-versus-graft T cell clonal ratios marked allografts of patients with graft-donor macrochimerism.

This CDR3 spans 14 amino acids. Trimming cost V 3 bases and J 1 base, with 11 bases left between them. CDR1 is SGHRS, CDR2 YFSETQ, per germline. Concerning this clone: Its target is not known. The sample has other DNA sequences that encode this CDR3 too.

Measured with immunoSEQ multiplex PCR; TCRdb has only the in-frame clones, and not every one. The sample comprises over 100,000 clones, around 93% of which are singletons, and approximately 0.11% rests with the top ten. The chain carries TRBV5-1 and TRBJ2-7; TRBD1 or TRBD2 may be the D gene (5 bases each). The sample in question was unstimulated CD4+ T cells sorted from spleen or lymph node cells, obtained before intestinal transplant. This clonotype originated in a human donor who received an intestinal transplant. Written as DNA, the CDR3 is TGCGCCAGCAGCTCCGGGACGGTGTCCTACGAGCAGTACTTC. This codes for CASSSGTVSYEQYF.